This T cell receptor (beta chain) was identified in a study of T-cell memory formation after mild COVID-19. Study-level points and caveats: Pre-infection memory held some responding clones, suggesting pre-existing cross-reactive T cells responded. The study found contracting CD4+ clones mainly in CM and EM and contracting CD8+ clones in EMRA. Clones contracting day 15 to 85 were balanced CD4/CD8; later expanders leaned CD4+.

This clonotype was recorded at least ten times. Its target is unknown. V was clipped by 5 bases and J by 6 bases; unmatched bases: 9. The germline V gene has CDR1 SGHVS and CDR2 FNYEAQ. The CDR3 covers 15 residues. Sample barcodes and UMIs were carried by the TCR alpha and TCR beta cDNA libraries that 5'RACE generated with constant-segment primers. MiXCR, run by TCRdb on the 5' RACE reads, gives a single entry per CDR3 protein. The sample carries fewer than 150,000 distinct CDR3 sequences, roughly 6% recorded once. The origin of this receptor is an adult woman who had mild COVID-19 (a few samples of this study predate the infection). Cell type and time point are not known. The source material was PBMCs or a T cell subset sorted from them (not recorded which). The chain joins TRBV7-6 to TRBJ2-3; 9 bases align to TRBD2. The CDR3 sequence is CASSPLAGATDTQYF. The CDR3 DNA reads TGTGCCAGCAGCCCGTTAGCGGGAGCGACCGATACGCAGTATTTT.